The next 30 T cell receptor beta chains were all read from a single sample in a study of blood T cell repertoires in COVID-19. Assay: immunoSEQ multiplex PCR; the TCRdb copy retains only in-frame clones and omits some. This sample carries fewer than 250,000 clones, approximately 84% of them seen once, and the ten largest clones take around 1.8%. The sequenced sample consisted of peripheral blood. The receptors were sampled from a woman over 75 with acute or convalescent COVID-19.

The rearrangement joins TRBV6-5 to TRBJ2-7, with 7 bases matching TRBD1. CDR3 length: 14 amino acids. CDR1 is MNHEY and CDR2 is SVGAGI in the germline V gene. J lost 7 bases, V lost 6 bases, and 12 bases had no gene match. The CDR3 DNA is TGTGCCAGCAGCCCCAGGACAGGTGTAGAAGAGCAGTACTTC. Amino acids: CASSPRTGVEEQYF.

The chain uses TRBV5-1 and TRBJ1-4; 8 bases agree with TRBD1. V trimming: 1 base; J trimming: 3 bases; junction bases outside the gene matches: 5. CDR3 length: 16 amino acids. CDR1 and CDR2 from the germline V gene are SGHRS and YFSETQ. The CDR3 loop is CASSLQGAASNEKLFF. The CDR3 DNA follows: TGCGCCAGCAGCTTGCAGGGGGCTGCGTCTAATGAAAAACTGTTTTTT.

The chain combines TRBV5-1 with TRBJ2-3; 7 nucleotides align to TRBD1. Trimming cost V 3 bases and J 10 bases; bases outside gene matches: 11. CDR3 length equals 14 residues. Per germline, CDR1 SGHRS and CDR2 YFSETQ. The CDR3 DNA is TGCGCCAGCAGCTACCTGCTCACAGGGGAAGCGCAGTATTTT. This sequence encodes CASSYLLTGEAQYF. The whole variable domain, remainder taken from reference TRBV5-1 and TRBJ2-3, is KAGVTQTPRYLIKTRGQQVTLSCSPISGHRSVSWYQQTPGQGLQFLFEYFSETQRNKGNFPGRFSGRQFSNSRSEMNVSTLELGDSALYLCASSYLLTGEAQYFGPGTRLTVL.

This clone was recorded a few times. The chain joins TRBV2 to TRBJ2-3; TRBD1 agrees at 7 bases. This CDR3 contains 14 residues. V was clipped by 6 bases and J by 5 bases; unmatched bases: 8. Germline V gene lookup returns CDR1 SNHLY and CDR2 FYNNEI. CDR3 coding DNA: TGTGCCAGCAGCTCGACGACAGGGATAGATACGCAGTATTTT. Its translation: CASSSTTGIDTQYF. Drawing the rest from reference TRBV2 and TRBJ2-3, the complete variable domain is EPEVTQTPSHQVTQMGQEVILRCVPISNHLYFYWYRQILGQKVEFLVSFYNNEISEKSEIFDDQFSVERPDGSNFTLKIRSTKLEDSAMYFCASSSTTGIDTQYFGPGTRLTVL.

This clone has just one count. The chain combines TRBV6-6 with TRBJ1-3; 8 bases align to TRBD1. CDR1 is MNHNY and CDR2 is SVGAGI in the germline V gene (reference sequence). The J segment lost 4 bases and the V segment lost 6 bases, leaving 11 bases of the junction unmatched. CDR3 length equals 16 residues. The CDR3 DNA reads as TGTGCCAGCAGCCAATCCGGACAGGGTGCCGGAAACACCATATATTTT. Protein sequence: CASSQSGQGAGNTIYF.

V gene TRBV2 combines with J gene TRBJ1-2; 9 bases are shared with TRBD1. Unmatched junction bases numbered 8, after V lost 6 bases and J lost 6 bases. The CDR3 has 14 amino acids. Per the germline V gene, CDR1 is SNHLY and CDR2 is FYNNEI. The CDR3 DNA reads as TGTGCCAGCAGCCGGAGGACAGGGGTAGATGGCTACACCTTC. It codes for CASSRRTGVDGYTF.

The CDR3 nucleotides are TGTGCCAGCAGCCACCCGGGACAGGGCTACGAGCAGTACTTC. Protein sequence: CASSHPGQGYEQYF. The chain is built from TRBV3-1 (or the pseudogene TRBV3-2) and TRBJ2-7, with TRBD1 matching 9 bases. Germline lookup yields CDR1 LGHDT and CDR2 YNNKEL (reference sequence). V shed 3 bases and J 3 bases; nucleotides not matched to a gene: 3. This CDR3 is built from 14 residues.

The chain's CDR3 is CASSEPGRVNEKLFF. In nucleotides, the CDR3 is TGTGCCAGCAGTGAACCCGGCAGGGTGAACGAAAAACTGTTTTTT. The rearrangement uses TRBV6-1 and TRBJ1-4; D perhaps matches TRBD1 (5 bases). Germline assignment: CDR1 MNHNS and CDR2 SASEGT. V was trimmed by 2 bases and J by 8 bases, leaving 15 bases between them. This CDR3 is built from 15 residues.

The chain combines TRBV27 with TRBJ1-2; 8 nucleotides line up with TRBD1. With 0 bases clipped from V and 7 bases from J, the junction kept 10 bases outside the gene matches. CDR3 length: 16 amino acids. CDR1 is MNHEY, CDR2 SMNVEV, per germline (reference sequence). The CDR3 sequence is CASSLSSGGVFGGYTF. The CDR3 DNA reads as TGTGCCAGCAGTTTATCGTCAGGGGGCGTTTTTGGTGGCTACACCTTC.

This clone was recorded a few times. The chain is built from TRBV11-3 and TRBJ2-1; possible D gene TRBD2, 5 bases. This CDR3 has 15 amino acids. Trimming removed 3 bases from V and 0 bases from J, with 9 bases in between. The germline CDR1 and CDR2 sequences are SGHNT and YENEEA. The CDR3 region has the DNA TGTGCCAGCAGCTTGGGGAGCAGCTCCTACAATGAGCAGTTCTTC. Translated: CASSLGSSSYNEQFF.

The chain employs TRBV7-2 and TRBJ2-7; 11 positions agree with TRBD2. Germline CDR1 and CDR2: SGHTA and FQGNSA. Trimming cost V 5 bases and J 4 bases; bases outside gene matches: 7. The CDR3 runs to 15 residues. CDR3 DNA: TGTGCCAGCAGCAAAGCCGGGACTAGCGGATACGAGCAGTACTTC. It specifies CASSKAGTSGYEQYF.

The chain links TRBV6-5 to TRBJ2-7; D perhaps matches TRBD1 (5 bases). CDR3 length: 15 residues. Trimming removed 3 bases at V and 1 base at J, with 13 bases between. Germline assignment: CDR1 MNHEY and CDR2 SVGAGI. Here the CDR3 reads CASSYSRQGSYEQYF. The CDR3, as DNA: TGTGCCAGCAGTTATTCCCGGCAGGGATCCTACGAGCAGTACTTC.

This clone has a single count. V usage is TRBV28 and J usage is TRBJ1-1, with D perhaps matching TRBD1 (6 bases). The CDR3 runs 15 residues. Trimming removed 5 bases from V and 4 bases from J, with 17 bases in between. Germline loops: CDR1 MDHEN, CDR2 SYDVKM. In nucleotides, the CDR3 is TGTGCCAGCAGTCCCCTACAGGGTTTGGGCACTGAAGCTTTCTTT. Protein product: CASSPLQGLGTEAFF.

V gene TRBV2 combines with J gene TRBJ1-4, with TRBD1 identical over 8 bases. V was clipped by 7 bases and J by 7 bases; unmatched bases: 11. Germline CDR1 and CDR2: SNHLY and FYNNEI. The CDR3 loop spans 15 amino acids. This CDR3 reads CASMLRGTGGEKLFF. CDR3 bases: TGTGCCAGCATGCTTCGAGGGACAGGCGGTGAAAAACTGTTTTTT.

The rearrangement uses TRBV5-4 and TRBJ2-5; possible D gene TRBD1, 5 bases. The CDR3 runs to 14 residues. Germline V gene lookup returns CDR1 SGHNT and CDR2 YYREEE (reference sequence). V gave up 4 bases and J gave up 5 bases, with 15 bases separating them. The CDR3 DNA follows: TGTGCCAGCAGCCTTGGGGCAGGGAAGGAGACCCAGTACTTC. It specifies CASSLGAGKETQYF.

The rearrangement links TRBV10-2 to TRBJ2-7, with a tentative D call TRBD2 (6 bases). V lost 0 bases and J lost 5, with 14 bases in between. CDR3 length equals 15 residues. Germline-derived CDR1 and CDR2 are WSHSY and SAAADI. The CDR3 is CASSESDGLTHEQYF. As DNA, the CDR3 is TGCGCCAGCAGTGAGTCAGACGGACTAACCCACGAGCAGTACTTC.

Here the CDR3 DNA reads TGTGCCAGCAGCTTACAAATACTAGCGGGGGGCCCTCTGGTTGAGCAGTTCTTC. It translates to CASSLQILAGGPLVEQFF. The genes are TRBV11-2 and TRBJ2-1, with TRBD2 matching over 12 bases. Germline V gene lookup returns CDR1 SGHAT and CDR2 FQNNGV. The ends lost 2 bases at V and 9 bases at J; junction bases unmatched: 14. CDR3 length: 18 amino acids.

This chain joins TRBV19 and TRBJ2-7; 8 nucleotides line up with TRBD1. Germline values: CDR1 LNHDA, CDR2 SQIVND (reference sequence). V lost 4 bases to trimming and J lost 3 bases; unmatched junction nucleotides: 11. This CDR3 is built from 16 residues. In nucleotides, the CDR3 is TGTGCCAGTAGTACCAAAAGGACAGGGAGATACTACGAGCAGTACTTC. Protein: CASSTKRTGRYYEQYF.

The J gene is TRBJ1-2, the V gene TRBV5-1, with a weak D call TRBD1 (6 bases). V lost 7 bases and J 7 bases, leaving 14 bases between the germline ends. The CDR3 has 12 amino acids. Germline V gives CDR1 SGHRS, CDR2 YFSETQ. The CDR3 DNA reads as TGCGCCAGCTCGGACAGATCCGGTGGCTACACCTTC. Protein product: CASSDRSGGYTF. Drawing the rest from reference TRBV5-1 and TRBJ1-2, the complete variable domain is KAGVTQTPRYLIKTRGQQVTLSCSPISGHRSVSWYQQTPGQGLQFLFEYFSETQRNKGNFPGRFSGRQFSNSRSEMNVSTLELGDSALYLCASSDRSGGYTFGSGTRLTVV.

This chain joins TRBV4-2 and TRBJ2-7, with TRBD2 as a possible D gene (7 bases). The CDR3 runs 16 residues. Germline V gene sequence: CDR1 LGHNA, CDR2 YNFKEQ. V lost 0 bases and J lost 3, with 15 bases in between. Written as DNA, the CDR3 is TGTGCCAGCAGCCAAGATCAGGAGGGGGGGTTCTACGAGCAGTACTTC. Its translation: CASSQDQEGGFYEQYF.

This rearrangement joins TRBV9 to TRBJ2-2, with 7 bases matching TRBD1. The CDR3 covers 15 residues. V lost 4 bases, J lost 2 bases, and 5 bases stayed unmatched. Germline values: CDR1 SGDLS, CDR2 YYNGEE. CDR3 in amino acids: CASSSGTVNTGELFF. The CDR3 DNA follows: TGTGCCAGCAGCTCCGGGACAGTAAACACCGGGGAGCTGTTTTTT.

The gene calls are TRBV6-2 or TRBV6-3 and TRBJ2-1; a possible D gene is TRBD2 (5 bases). V dropped 3 bases and J dropped 6 bases, with 15 bases sitting between them. The CDR3 is 15 amino acids. Looked up from germline, CDR1 is MNHEY and CDR2 is SVGEGT. This CDR3 reads CASSYEGDQSNEQFF. CDR3 nucleotide sequence: TGTGCCAGCAGTTATGAGGGAGACCAATCCAATGAGCAGTTCTTC.

The V gene is TRBV4-2, the J gene TRBJ1-1, with 7 bases identical to TRBD1. The CDR3 extends over 15 amino acids. The V gene's germline CDR1 is LGHNA and CDR2 YNFKEQ. V lost 1 base and J lost 0; bases outside the gene matches: 2. The CDR3 loop is CASSQGQGLNTEAFF. As DNA, the CDR3 is TGTGCCAGCAGCCAAGGACAGGGATTGAACACTGAAGCTTTCTTT.

The rearrangement joins TRBV4-2 to TRBJ1-4; the D is unclear. There are 15 residues in the CDR3. Trimming stripped 0 bases from V and 14 bases from J, with 19 bases between. Germline CDR1 LGHNA, CDR2 YNFKEQ. CDR3 in DNA: TGTGCCAGCAGCCAAGATTTTACGGGAATGAAGCGGCTGTTTTTT. Protein product: CASSQDFTGMKRLFF.

This clone has only a few counts. The rearrangement links TRBV9 to TRBJ1-1; 8 bases agree with TRBD1. This CDR3 region has 15 residues. From germline, CDR1 is SGDLS and CDR2 YYNGEE. V gave up 0 bases and J gave up 1 base; unmatched junction bases: 2. The CDR3 region is CASSVGQGWNTEAFF. The CDR3, as DNA: TGTGCCAGCAGCGTAGGACAGGGGTGGAACACTGAAGCTTTCTTT.

As DNA, the CDR3 is TGTGCCAGCAGTTACTCCGGCGCAGGGGGATATGGCTACACCTTC. This codes for CASSYSGAGGYGYTF. This chain uses TRBV6-6 with TRBJ1-2; 7 bases agree with TRBD1. This CDR3 comprises 15 residues. CDR1 is MNHNY, CDR2 SVGAGI, per germline (reference sequence). V shed 0 bases and J 5 bases; nucleotides not matched to a gene: 6.

This clone appeared once. This chain links TRBV3-1 (or the pseudogene TRBV3-2) with TRBJ2-5, with 9 bases lining up with TRBD2. The CDR3 covers 15 residues. Germline V gene data show CDR1 as LGHDT and CDR2 as YNNKEL (reference sequence). J was trimmed by 5 bases and V by 4 bases; bases with no gene match: 8. CDR3 sequence (DNA): TGTGCCAGCAGCCCTTCTAGCGGGGAATGGGAGACCCAGTACTTC. Protein: CASSPSSGEWETQYF.

This clone has a single count. The chain carries TRBV5-1 and TRBJ2-2; D possibly corresponds to TRBD1 (6 bases). Looked up from germline, CDR1 is SGHRS and CDR2 is YFSETQ. The V and J ends lost 0 bases and 7 bases respectively, with 10 bases between them. The CDR3 length is 14 residues. The CDR3 loop is CASSLVQGSGELFF. DNA of the CDR3: TGCGCCAGCAGCTTGGTGCAGGGGAGCGGGGAGCTGTTTTTT. The full variable domain, rest sourced from reference TRBV5-1 and TRBJ2-2, is KAGVTQTPRYLIKTRGQQVTLSCSPISGHRSVSWYQQTPGQGLQFLFEYFSETQRNKGNFPGRFSGRQFSNSRSEMNVSTLELGDSALYLCASSLVQGSGELFFGEGSRLTVL.

This clone was detected once. The chain's CDR3 is CASNPAGSDTQYF. The CDR3, as DNA: TGCGCCAGCAACCCGGCGGGGTCGGATACGCAGTATTTT. This sequence joins TRBV5-1 and TRBJ2-3; D might be TRBD2 (6 bases). In germline, CDR1 is SGHRS, CDR2 YFSETQ. V lost 6 bases and J 6 bases, leaving 14 bases between the germline ends. CDR3 length: 13 residues.

This clone was counted only a few times. The rearrangement links TRBV11-2 to TRBJ1-2; D remains unclear. CDR1 is SGHAT and CDR2 is FQNNGV in the germline V gene. V was shortened by 6 bases and J by 8 bases, with 16 bases between the two germline ends. The CDR3 is 13 residues long. This chain's CDR3 is CASSPDPSVGYTF. CDR3 sequence (DNA): TGTGCCAGCAGTCCCGATCCGTCGGTAGGCTACACCTTC.